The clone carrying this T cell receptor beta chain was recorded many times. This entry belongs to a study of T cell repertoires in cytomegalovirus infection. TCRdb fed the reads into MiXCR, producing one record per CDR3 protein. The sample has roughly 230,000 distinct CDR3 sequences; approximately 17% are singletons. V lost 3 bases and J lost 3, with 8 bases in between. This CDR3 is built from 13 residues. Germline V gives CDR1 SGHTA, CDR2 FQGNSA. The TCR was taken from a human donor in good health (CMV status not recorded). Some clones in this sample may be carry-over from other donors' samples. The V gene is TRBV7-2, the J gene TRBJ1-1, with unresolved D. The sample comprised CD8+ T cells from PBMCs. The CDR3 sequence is CASSFLGYTEAFF. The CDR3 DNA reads TGTGCCAGCAGCTTCCTCGGGTACACTGAAGCTTTCTTT. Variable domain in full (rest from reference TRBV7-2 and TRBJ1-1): GAGVSQSPSNKVTEKGKDVELRCDPISGHTALYWYRQSLGQGLEFLIYFQGNSAPDKSGLPSDRFSAERTGGSVSTLTIQRTQQEDSAVYLCASSFLGYTEAFFGQGTRLTVV.